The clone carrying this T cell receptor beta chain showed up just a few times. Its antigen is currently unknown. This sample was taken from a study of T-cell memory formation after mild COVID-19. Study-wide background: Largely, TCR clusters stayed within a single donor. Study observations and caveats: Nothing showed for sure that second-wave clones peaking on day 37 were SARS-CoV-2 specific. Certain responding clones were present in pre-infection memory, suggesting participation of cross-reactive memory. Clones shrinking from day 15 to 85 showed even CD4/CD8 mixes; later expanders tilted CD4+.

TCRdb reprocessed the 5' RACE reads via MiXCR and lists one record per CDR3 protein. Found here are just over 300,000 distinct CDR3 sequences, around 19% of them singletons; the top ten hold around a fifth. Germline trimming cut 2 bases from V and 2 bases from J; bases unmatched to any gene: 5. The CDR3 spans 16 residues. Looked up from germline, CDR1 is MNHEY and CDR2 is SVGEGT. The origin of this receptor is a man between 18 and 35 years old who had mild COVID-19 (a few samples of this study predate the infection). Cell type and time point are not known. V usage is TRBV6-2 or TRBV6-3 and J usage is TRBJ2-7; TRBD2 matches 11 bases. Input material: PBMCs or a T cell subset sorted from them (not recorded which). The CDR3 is CASSYVTSGGAYEQYF. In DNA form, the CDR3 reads TGTGCCAGCAGTTACGTTACTAGCGGGGGTGCCTACGAGCAGTACTTC.